The 29 T cell receptor beta chains below all came from one sample that was sequenced in a study of high-grade serous ovarian cancer treatment subgroups. The assay was immunoSEQ multiplex PCR, and TCRdb's table has in-frame clones only and misses some. The sample contains about 5,700 clones, 75% to 85% of which appear only once. Tumor tissue was taken before any definitive surgery or chemotherapy was given. The sample was tumor tissue. All receptors derive from a human donor with high-grade serous ovarian cancer.

This clone has just one count. V is TRBV18 and J is TRBJ2-1; TRBD1 matches at 7 bases. Trimming cost V 4 bases and J 10 bases; bases outside gene matches: 4. Germline CDR1 KGHSH, CDR2 LQKENI. CDR3 length: 12 residues. As DNA, the CDR3 is TGTGCCAGCTCACTCGGGACAGCCGAGCAGTTCTTC. Translated, it gives CASSLGTAEQFF.

This clone was seen only a few times. The chain carries TRBV28 and TRBJ1-5, with D tentatively TRBD1 (5 bases). The V and J ends lost 6 bases and 8 bases respectively, with 14 bases between them. The CDR3 is 13 amino acids. CDR1 MDHEN and CDR2 SYDVKM come from the germline V gene. Here the CDR3 DNA reads TGTGCCAGCAGCGGGACGGACCTGAAGCCCCAGCATTTT. This codes for CASSGTDLKPQHF.

This clone has only one observation. The chain couples TRBV6-5 to TRBJ2-7, with unresolved D. This CDR3 has 14 residues. V gave up 5 bases and J gave up 0 bases, with 11 bases separating them. CDR1 is MNHEY and CDR2 is SVGAGI in the germline V gene. As DNA, the CDR3 is TGTGCCAGCAGTCAGCAGGCTTACTCCTACGAGCAGTACTTC. Amino acids: CASSQQAYSYEQYF.

This clone was observed a handful of times. The genes are TRBV2 and TRBJ1-3; possible D gene TRBD1, 5 bases. CDR1 SNHLY and CDR2 FYNNEI come from the germline V gene. Between the trimmed V and J ends, which lost 4 bases and 0 bases, there was a span of 10 bases. This CDR3 comprises 15 residues. The CDR3 coding sequence is TGTGCCAGCAGTGTTGCAGGGAACTCTGGAAACACCATATATTTT. This codes for CASSVAGNSGNTIYF.

The V and J genes are TRBV27 and TRBJ2-7; 8 bases fit TRBD2. The CDR3 runs to 15 residues. Germline CDR1 MNHEY, CDR2 SMNVEV (reference sequence). The J segment lost 4 bases and the V segment lost 6 bases, leaving 11 bases of the junction unmatched. CDR3 protein: CASSQKPGGGYEQYF. CDR3 in DNA: TGTGCCAGCAGCCAGAAACCGGGAGGGGGATACGAGCAGTACTTC.

This chain uses TRBV5-4 with TRBJ2-3; 10 bases match TRBD2. The V gene end was trimmed by 7 bases and the J gene end by 5 bases; junction bases not matched to a gene: 13. CDR1 is SGHNT and CDR2 is YYREEE in the germline V gene (reference sequence). This CDR3 is 16 amino acids long. In DNA, the CDR3 is TGTGCCAGCTCGACATACTTAGCGGGGGGTGTAGATACGCAGTATTTT. Translated: CASSTYLAGGVDTQYF.

This sequence joins TRBV29-1 and TRBJ1-4; perhaps TRBD1 as D (5 bases). V was cut by 4 bases and J by 1 base, with 10 bases left in between. The CDR3 consists of 14 residues. In germline, CDR1 is SQVTM, CDR2 ANQGSEA. The CDR3 sequence: CSVGRDGTNEKLFF. The CDR3 DNA sequence: TGCAGCGTTGGCAGGGACGGAACTAATGAAAAACTGTTTTTT. Full variable domain (outside the CDR3, taken from reference TRBV29-1 and TRBJ1-4): SAVISQKPSRDICQRGTSLTIQCQVDSQVTMMFWYRQQPGQSLTLIATANQGSEATYESGFVIDKFPISRPNLTFSTLTVSNMSPEDSSIYLCSVGRDGTNEKLFFGSGTQLSVL.

V gene TRBV6-6 combines with J gene TRBJ1-1; D is perhaps TRBD1 (6 bases). Deletions cut 2 bases from V and 5 bases from J, with 12 bases between. CDR1 MNHNY and CDR2 SVGAGI come from the germline V gene (reference sequence). The length of the CDR3 is 14 residues. The CDR3 region is CASSYRHRDTEAFF. CDR3 sequence (DNA): TGTGCCAGCAGTTACCGCCACAGGGATACTGAAGCTTTCTTT.

V gene TRBV15 combines with J gene TRBJ2-7, with TRBD1 as a possible D gene (5 bases). This CDR3 spans 14 amino acids. V lost 1 base to trimming and J lost 5 bases, with 12 bases between them. Germline V gives CDR1 LNHNV, CDR2 YYDKDF (reference sequence). CDR3 DNA: TGTGCCACCAGCAGAGGGGGCACGGTGGACGAGCAGTACTTC. It translates to CATSRGGTVDEQYF.

CDR3: CASSLGTTGTGELFF. As DNA, the CDR3 is TGTGCCAGCAGTTTAGGGACTACCGGCACCGGGGAGCTGTTTTTT. The V gene is TRBV4-2, the J gene TRBJ2-2; 7 positions agree with TRBD2. The CDR3 is 15 amino acids. V was pared by 6 bases and J by 4 bases, with 8 bases of the junction left unmatched. Germline V gives CDR1 LGHNA, CDR2 YNFKEQ.

This chain uses TRBV6-5 with TRBJ1-2; 12 positions agree with TRBD1. J lost 5 bases, V lost 0 bases, and 4 bases had no gene match. CDR3 length: 16 residues. Looked up from germline, CDR1 is MNHEY and CDR2 is SVGAGI. DNA for the CDR3: TGTGCCAGCAGTTACTCCGGGACAGGGGGCGCATATGGCTACACCTTC. This encodes CASSYSGTGGAYGYTF.

This chain connects TRBV19 to TRBJ2-5; a weak D match, TRBD1 (5 bases). CDR1 LNHDA and CDR2 SQIVND come from the germline V gene (reference sequence). Deletions cut 7 bases from V and 5 bases from J, with 20 bases between. There are 15 residues in the CDR3. CDR3 nucleotide sequence: TGTGCCAGTACTATGAATGGGGCGTCTGCGGAGACCCAGTACTTC. It translates to CASTMNGASAETQYF. Using reference TRBV19 and TRBJ2-5 for the parts outside the CDR3, the full variable domain is DGGITQSPKYLFRKEGQNVTLSCEQNLNHDAMYWYRQDPGQGLRLIYYSQIVNDFQKGDIAEGYSVSREKKESFPLTVTSAQKNPTAFYLCASTMNGASAETQYFGPGTRLLVL.

The genes are TRBV7-3 and TRBJ2-2; TRBD2 might be the D (7 bases). The V gene lost 7 bases and the J gene lost 1 base, with 10 bases spanning the gap. CDR1 is SGHTA, CDR2 FQGTGA, per germline. CDR3 length: 14 amino acids. The CDR3: CASMGGGNTGELFF. The CDR3 bases are TGTGCCAGCATGGGAGGGGGGAACACCGGGGAGCTGTTTTTT.

This chain joins TRBV2 and TRBJ2-1, with no clear D. This CDR3 has 15 residues. The ends were cut back, 4 bases at V and 8 bases at J, with 18 bases in the middle. From germline, CDR1 is SNHLY and CDR2 FYNNEI. DNA for the CDR3: TGTGCCAGCAGTGTTTACTCAACCGATCGGTATGAGCAGTTCTTC. Protein sequence: CASSVYSTDRYEQFF.

The chain combines TRBV5-1 with TRBJ2-3; weak D call: TRBD1 (5 bases). The CDR3 covers 13 residues. The V end lost 4 bases, the J end lost 0 bases, and 6 bases lay between the germline ends. Germline CDR1 and CDR2: SGHRS and YFSETQ. In DNA form, the CDR3 reads TGCGCCAGCAGCAGGGGAAGCACAGATACGCAGTATTTT. Its protein product is CASSRGSTDTQYF.

The rearrangement links TRBV19 to TRBJ2-3; tentative D call: TRBD2 (5 bases). Germline assignment: CDR1 LNHDA and CDR2 SQIVND (reference sequence). The V end was cut by 6 bases, the J end by 0 bases, with 16 bases between. The CDR3 has 16 residues. The CDR3 is CASRDGGLQSTDTQYF. The DNA for the CDR3 is TGTGCCAGTAGGGACGGCGGACTCCAAAGCACAGATACGCAGTATTTT. Based on the CDR3 plus reference TRBV19 and TRBJ2-3, the full variable domain is DGGITQSPKYLFRKEGQNVTLSCEQNLNHDAMYWYRQDPGQGLRLIYYSQIVNDFQKGDIAEGYSVSREKKESFPLTVTSAQKNPTAFYLCASRDGGLQSTDTQYFGPGTRLTVL.

V gene TRBV5-1 combines with J gene TRBJ1-2, with a weak D call TRBD1 (5 bases). The V end lost 2 bases, the J end lost 4 bases, and 12 bases lay between the germline ends. Germline V CDR1 and CDR2: SGHRS, YFSETQ. This CDR3 contains 14 residues. The CDR3 region has the DNA TGCGCCAGCAGCTTTGCAGGGTGGCCCTATGGCTACACCTTC. Translation gives CASSFAGWPYGYTF.

This chain uses TRBV29-1 with TRBJ2-5; TRBD1 aligns across 8 bases. The CDR3 has 13 amino acids. The V gene's germline CDR1 is SQVTM and CDR2 ANQGSEA. The junction had 5 bases not matched to a gene; V was cut back by 7 bases and J by 1 base. The CDR3: CSDQGAVQETQYF. The CDR3 region has the DNA TGCAGCGACCAGGGGGCAGTCCAAGAGACCCAGTACTTC.

The chain couples TRBV28 to TRBJ2-7; a possible D gene is TRBD2 (6 bases). The V end lost 8 bases, the J end lost 2 bases, and 13 bases lay between the germline ends. Germline CDR1 reads MDHEN; CDR2 reads SYDVKM. This CDR3 has 13 amino acids. The CDR3, as DNA: TGTGCCAGCTCCGGGACTCCTACCTACGAGCAGTACTTC. Amino acid sequence: CASSGTPTYEQYF.

The CDR3 DNA reads TGTGCCAGCAGTTCCCGTTTCGCTATTAATGAAAAACTGTTTTTT. Amino acids: CASSSRFAINEKLFF. The genes are TRBV6-5 and TRBJ1-4; no firm D call. Germline-derived CDR1 and CDR2 are MNHEY and SVGAGI. This CDR3 has 15 residues. V lost 4 bases to trimming and J lost 4 bases, with 13 bases between them.

The V call is TRBV29-1, the J call TRBJ2-3, with TRBD2 identical over 8 bases. Germline assignment: CDR1 SQVTM and CDR2 ANQGSEA. The V gene end was trimmed by 6 bases and the J gene end by 4 bases; junction bases not matched to a gene: 6. The CDR3 runs 13 residues. The CDR3, as DNA: TGCAGCGTCGTTAGCGGGGTACCAGATACGCAGTATTTT. The encoded protein is CSVVSGVPDTQYF.

In this sample, this clone turned up once. The chain has TRBV5-1 and TRBJ2-7; D is unresolved. Germline assignment: CDR1 SGHRS and CDR2 YFSETQ. Deletions cut 1 base from V and 3 bases from J, with 8 bases between. This CDR3 is built from 13 residues. The CDR3 DNA is TGCGCCAGCAGCTTGAGTCTGAACTACGAGCAGTACTTC. It specifies CASSLSLNYEQYF.

V gene TRBV27 combines with J gene TRBJ1-5, with 10 positions matching TRBD1. Germline V gene data show CDR1 as MNHEY and CDR2 as SMNVEV (reference sequence). Trimming took 6 bases from V and 6 from J; bases not matched to a gene: 5. The CDR3 extends over 14 amino acids. The CDR3 reads CASRIWTGGQPQHF. CDR3 bases: TGTGCCAGCAGGATCTGGACAGGGGGTCAGCCCCAGCATTTT.

V usage is TRBV28 and J usage is TRBJ1-1; D is uncertain. The CDR3 totals 13 residues. V dropped 10 bases and J dropped 1 base, with 13 bases sitting between them. Germline V gene data show CDR1 as MDHEN and CDR2 as SYDVKM. CDR3 coding DNA: TGTGCCATCCTCGGTTGGGCGAACACTGAAGCTTTCTTT. This gives the protein CAILGWANTEAFF.

This chain uses TRBV2 with TRBJ2-3, with D unclear. This CDR3 region has 13 residues. Per germline, CDR1 SNHLY and CDR2 FYNNEI. V lost 6 bases and J 0 bases, leaving 7 bases between the germline ends. DNA of the CDR3: TGTGCCAGCAGCGTCCTTAGCACAGATACGCAGTATTTT. This translates into CASSVLSTDTQYF.

In this sample, this clone turned up a few times. The gene calls are TRBV14 and TRBJ2-7; D perhaps matches TRBD2 (5 bases). Looked up from germline, CDR1 is SGHDN and CDR2 is FVKESK. Trimming cost V 1 base and J 0 bases, with 13 bases left between them. The CDR3 covers 16 residues. DNA of the CDR3: TGTGCCAGCAGCCAAGGAAAGTCTGGGAGCTCCTACGAGCAGTACTTC. Translation: CASSQGKSGSSYEQYF.

J is TRBJ1-6 and V is TRBV29-1; D is undetermined. Germline lookup yields CDR1 SQVTM and CDR2 ANQGSEA. The CDR3 loop spans 12 amino acids. Trimming took 1 base from V and 5 from J, leaving 3 bases between them. The DNA of the CDR3 is TGCAGCGTTGAAGGAAATAATTCACCCCTCCACTTT. Its protein is CSVEGNNSPLHF. Together with reference TRBV29-1 and TRBJ1-6, the CDR3 gives the full variable domain: SAVISQKPSRDICQRGTSLTIQCQVDSQVTMMFWYRQQPGQSLTLIATANQGSEATYESGFVIDKFPISRPNLTFSTLTVSNMSPEDSSIYLCSVEGNNSPLHFGNGTRLTVT.

The chain is built from TRBV2 and TRBJ2-1, with no clear D. Germline V gene lookup returns CDR1 SNHLY and CDR2 FYNNEI. Trimming cost V 6 bases and J 6 bases, with 9 bases left between them. The CDR3 covers 12 residues. CDR3 residues: CASSLMSNEQFF. In DNA form, the CDR3 reads TGTGCCAGCAGCCTGATGAGCAATGAGCAGTTCTTC.

The chain recombines TRBV15 with TRBJ2-7; TRBD2 matches at 7 bases. V lost 0 bases and J lost 2; bases outside the gene matches: 7. The CDR3 length is 16 residues. Germline V CDR1 and CDR2: LNHNV, YYDKDF (reference sequence). The CDR3 here is CATSRDSQRGAYEQYF. The CDR3 nucleotides read TGTGCCACCAGCAGAGATAGCCAGCGGGGCGCCTACGAGCAGTACTTC.